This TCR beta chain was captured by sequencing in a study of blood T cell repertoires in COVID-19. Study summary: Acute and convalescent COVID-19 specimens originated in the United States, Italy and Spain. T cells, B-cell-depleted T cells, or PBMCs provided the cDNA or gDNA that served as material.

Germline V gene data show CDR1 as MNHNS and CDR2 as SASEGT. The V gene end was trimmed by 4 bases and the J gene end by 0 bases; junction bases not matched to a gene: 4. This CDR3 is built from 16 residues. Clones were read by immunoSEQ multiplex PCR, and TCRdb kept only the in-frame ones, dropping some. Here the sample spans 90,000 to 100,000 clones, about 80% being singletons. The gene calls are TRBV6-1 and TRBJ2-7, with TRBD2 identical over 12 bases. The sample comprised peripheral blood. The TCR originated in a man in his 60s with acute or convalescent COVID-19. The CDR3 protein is CASSVTSGGPSYEQYF. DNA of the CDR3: TGTGCCAGCAGTGTTACTAGCGGGGGGCCCTCCTACGAGCAGTACTTC.